This entry lists 16 T cell receptor beta chains sequenced from one sample in a study of cytomegalovirus exposure and HLA in healthy donors. This table comes from immunoSEQ multiplex PCR, and its TCRdb copy is limited to in-frame clones, with some not included. The sample consists of fewer than 150,000 clones, around 85% of them appearing once. The specimen was PBMCs. Receptors were obtained from a man aged 18-30 years in good health and CMV-seropositive.

V usage is TRBV5-1 and J usage is TRBJ1-1; 7 nucleotides agree with TRBD1. CDR1 is SGHRS, CDR2 YFSETQ, per germline. J lost 6 bases, V lost 5 bases, and 13 bases had no gene match. CDR3 size: 15 residues. CDR3 amino acids: CASSSSGTGVAEAFF. For the CDR3, the DNA is TGCGCCAGCAGTTCTTCAGGCACAGGGGTGGCTGAAGCTTTCTTT.

This sequence joins TRBV5-1 and TRBJ1-4; D possibly corresponds to TRBD1 (5 bases). CDR3 length equals 15 residues. Germline CDR1 is SGHRS and CDR2 is YFSETQ. V shed 4 bases and J shed 0 bases, with 10 bases lying between them. CDR3 DNA sequence: TGCGCCAGCAGCCCGGACACTGCAACTAATGAAAAACTGTTTTTT. It codes for CASSPDTATNEKLFF.

J is TRBJ1-2 and V is TRBV5-1; D gene ambiguous. CDR3 length: 15 amino acids. The germline gives CDR1 SGHRS, CDR2 YFSETQ. Trimming took 2 bases from V and 6 from J, leaving 17 bases between them. The CDR3 protein is CASSFLNGVIDGYTF. CDR3 nucleotide sequence: TGCGCCAGCAGCTTCCTCAACGGGGTAATCGATGGCTACACCTTC.

The chain recombines TRBV2 with TRBJ2-7, with D unclear. In germline, CDR1 is SNHLY, CDR2 FYNNEI. This CDR3 comprises 13 residues. V gave up 9 bases and J gave up 4 bases, with 16 bases separating them. As DNA, the CDR3 is TGTGCCAGAGTCCAGGTCCGAATTTACGAGCAGTACTTC. Translating gives CARVQVRIYEQYF.

The chain is built from TRBV4-1 and TRBJ2-7; 8 bases align to TRBD1. CDR1 and CDR2 (germline): MGHRA, YSYEKL. The CDR3 loop spans 15 amino acids. With V trimmed by 2 bases and J by 3 bases, 6 bases remained unmatched. The CDR3 spells CASSQRTGPFYEQYF. The CDR3 nucleotides read TGCGCCAGCAGCCAAAGGACAGGGCCCTTCTACGAGCAGTACTTC.

CDR3 in DNA: TGTGCCAGCAGCCCGAACAACAGGGACGGCTACACCTTC. This encodes CASSPNNRDGYTF. The genes are TRBV7-9 and TRBJ1-2; possible D gene TRBD1, 6 bases. Trimming removed 5 bases at V and 8 bases at J, with 15 bases between. The CDR3 is 13 amino acids. CDR1 SEHNR and CDR2 FQNEAQ come from the germline V gene (reference sequence).

The chain joins TRBV7-2 to TRBJ1-1, with a tentative D call TRBD1 (6 bases). The germline gives CDR1 SGHTA, CDR2 FQGNSA. The CDR3 runs to 16 residues. Deletions cut 1 base from V and 5 bases from J, with 17 bases between. The CDR3 region is CASSLGSRGVWTEAFF. CDR3 coding DNA: TGTGCCAGCAGCTTAGGATCCAGGGGAGTTTGGACTGAAGCTTTCTTT.

The CDR3 sequence: CASSRGLVKPTDTQYF. The CDR3 bases are TGTGCCAGTAGCCGAGGACTAGTGAAACCTACAGATACGCAGTATTTT. V usage is TRBV19 and J usage is TRBJ2-3, with 7 bases identical to TRBD2. Trimming took 6 bases from V and 3 from J; bases not matched to a gene: 12. Germline loops: CDR1 LNHDA, CDR2 SQIVND (reference sequence). The CDR3 is made up of 16 amino acids.

The V call is TRBV25-1, the J call TRBJ1-2; 9 nucleotides match TRBD1. CDR1 and CDR2 from the germline V gene are MGHDK and SYGVNS. With 3 bases clipped from V and 5 bases from J, the junction kept 7 bases outside the gene matches. CDR3 length: 15 amino acids. The CDR3, as DNA: TGTGCCAGCAGTGACCAGTCGGGACAGGGTTATGGCTACACCTTC. Its protein product is CASSDQSGQGYGYTF.

This sequence joins TRBV25-1 and TRBJ2-3, with D possibly matching TRBD1 (5 bases). V lost 5 bases and J 4 bases, leaving 7 bases between the germline ends. The CDR3 extends over 12 amino acids. The V gene's germline CDR1 is MGHDK and CDR2 SYGVNS. The CDR3 region has the DNA TGTGCCAGCAGTCCAGGGTCAGATACGCAGTATTTT. Its protein is CASSPGSDTQYF. The full variable domain, rest sourced from reference TRBV25-1 and TRBJ2-3, is EADIYQTPRYLVIGTGKKITLECSQTMGHDKMYWYQQDPGMELHLIHYSYGVNSTEKGDLSSESTVSRIRTEHFPLTLESARPSHTSQYLCASSPGSDTQYFGPGTRLTVL.

The gene calls are TRBV6-1 and TRBJ1-1; D call uncertain. The CDR3 has 13 residues. Germline lookup yields CDR1 MNHNS and CDR2 SASEGT. Trimming left V 3 bases short and J 3 bases short, with 8 bases between. The CDR3 sequence is CASSEVRDTEAFF. The CDR3 DNA reads as TGTGCCAGCAGTGAGGTCCGGGACACTGAAGCTTTCTTT.

This chain links TRBV27 with TRBJ2-7; 9 bases map to TRBD1. V trimming: 1 base; J trimming: 1 base; junction bases outside the gene matches: 5. The germline V gene has CDR1 MNHEY and CDR2 SMNVEV (reference sequence). The CDR3 is 16 residues long. This CDR3 is CASSLLDRGRSYEQYF. The DNA for the CDR3 is TGTGCCAGCAGTTTATTGGACAGGGGCCGTTCCTACGAGCAGTACTTC.

The chain links TRBV28 to TRBJ2-3; a possible D gene is TRBD2 (7 bases). The CDR3 consists of 15 residues. V was trimmed by 9 bases and J by 2 bases, leaving 18 bases between them. The germline V gene encodes CDR1 MDHEN and CDR2 SYDVKM. The CDR3 coding sequence is TGTGCCAGTTCTCCCCGGGGGGCCTACACAGATACGCAGTATTTT. Encoded protein: CASSPRGAYTDTQYF.

This chain joins TRBV28 and TRBJ2-7, with D maybe TRBD2 (6 bases). CDR1 is MDHEN and CDR2 is SYDVKM in the germline V gene. V was clipped by 8 bases and J by 3 bases, with 17 bases between them. The CDR3 loop spans 14 amino acids. CDR3 nucleotide sequence: TGTGCCAGCCGGGGGACCGGGTTGGTCTACGAGCAGTACTTC. It specifies CASRGTGLVYEQYF.

The chain recombines TRBV6-1 with TRBJ2-5; D might be TRBD2 (6 bases). This CDR3 is built from 15 residues. The V and J ends lost 7 bases and 4 bases respectively, with 19 bases between them. Looked up from germline, CDR1 is MNHNS and CDR2 is SASEGT. The CDR3 bases are TGTGCCAGCAAGGGGTCGGGGACTTGGGGAGAGACCCAGTACTTC. Amino acids: CASKGSGTWGETQYF.

The chain carries TRBV6-1 and TRBJ2-1; tentatively, D is TRBD1 (6 bases). Germline V gene data show CDR1 as MNHNS and CDR2 as SASEGT. The CDR3 covers 15 residues. Deletions cut 8 bases from V and 3 bases from J, with 17 bases between. The CDR3 region is CASQRTEGIYNEQFF. In DNA form, the CDR3 reads TGTGCCAGCCAGAGGACAGAGGGGATCTACAATGAGCAGTTCTTC.